This T cell receptor (beta chain) was found in a study of blood T cells in healthy people across ages. Ten milliliters of peripheral blood were drawn from each donor. Isolation recovered at least 6.5 million PBMCs from every sample. This clonotype occurred a few times. Its antigen is unknown. Study results and caveats: Compared with aged donors, long-lived donors showed fewer expanded clones, suggesting selection.

A second PCR of roughly 7 to 11 cycles used a sample-barcoded 5' primer and a J-beta primer mix. A 12-random-nucleotide template-switch adaptor tagged each cDNA molecule. TCRdb reanalysed the 5' RACE reads using MiXCR and keeps one entry per CDR3 protein. Of 1.5 million to 2 million distinct CDR3 sequences in the sample, roughly 28% were seen once. Germline V gives CDR1 MGHRA, CDR2 YSYEKL. Trimming removed 4 bases at V and 7 bases at J, with 19 bases between. The CDR3 is 15 residues long. This receptor was obtained from a young woman in good health. The chain has TRBV4-1 and TRBJ1-1, with D maybe TRBD1 (6 bases). The sequencing sample was made of blood. This CDR3 is CASSPPGARRHEAFF. The CDR3 DNA reads as TGCGCCAGCAGCCCCCCGGGGGCCAGGAGGCATGAAGCTTTCTTT.